This T cell receptor (beta chain) was captured in a study of T cells expressing NK-cell markers. Study-wide results and caveats: What remained unclear was the HCMV specificity of expanded NKG2C+ T cell clones. In several donors, dominant clonotypes made up about 28.3-65% of CD3+CD56-NKG2C+ cells. In roughly six donors, dominant NKG2C+ clonotypes were about 1.0-7.0% of CD8+ T cells.

Germline CDR1 and CDR2: LGHNT and FRNRAP. This CDR3 is built from 15 residues. Libraries used 5'RACE template switching adding universal primer site and UMIs. TCRdb reprocessed the 5' RACE reads and stores each CDR3 protein as one record, lacking DNA. Recorded for this sample: some 150,000 distinct CDR3 sequences. Comment on this clonotype: The antigen remains undetermined.

The TCR comes from a man aged 18 to 29 in good health. Source material: blood T cells: a sorted CD56 or NKG2C T cell subset, CD4+ or CD8+ T cells, or bulk PBMC T cells (not recorded which). This chain links TRBV12-5 with TRBJ2-3; TCRdb outputs TRBD2, but without DNA this stays unchecked. This CDR3 is CASGFKAGKSDTQYF.